Listed here is a single T cell receptor (beta chain). Its antigen is undetermined. Using immunoSEQ multiplex PCR, the repertoire was profiled, and TCRdb retains in-frame clones only, with some absent. The sample carries approximately 170,000 clones, approximately 80% recorded once. V was clipped by 0 bases and J by 6 bases; unmatched bases: 8. Germline CDR1 SGDLS, CDR2 YYNGEE. CDR3 length: 16 residues. This sample stems from a study of cytomegalovirus exposure and HLA in healthy donors. Study-wide results and limits: Cytomegalovirus-associated status was assigned to 164 TCR beta chains. The classifier reportedly diagnosed cytomegalovirus status with high sensitivity and specificity.

The chain employs TRBV9 and TRBJ2-7, with 11 bases matching TRBD2. Input material: PBMCs. The TCR originated in a man between 25 and 39 years old in good health and CMV-seropositive. The CDR3 DNA reads as TGTGCCAGCAGCGTAGGGTTAGCGGGGGGGAGGGGCGAGCAGTACTTC. Translated: CASSVGLAGGRGEQYF.